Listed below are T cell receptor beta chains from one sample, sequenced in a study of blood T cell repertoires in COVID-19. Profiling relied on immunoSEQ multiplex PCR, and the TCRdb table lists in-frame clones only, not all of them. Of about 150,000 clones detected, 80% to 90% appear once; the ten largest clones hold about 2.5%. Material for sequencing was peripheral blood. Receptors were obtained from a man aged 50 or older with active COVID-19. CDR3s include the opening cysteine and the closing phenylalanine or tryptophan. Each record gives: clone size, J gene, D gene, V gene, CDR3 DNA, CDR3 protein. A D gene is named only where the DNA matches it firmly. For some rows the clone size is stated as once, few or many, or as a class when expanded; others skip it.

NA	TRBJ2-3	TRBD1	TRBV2	TGTGCCAGCAGTCAAAAAGGGGGCGTTATTGCAGATACGCAGTATTTT	CASSQKGGVIADTQYF
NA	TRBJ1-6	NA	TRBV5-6	TGTGCCAGCAGCCTCCGCTGGAGTGAGCCCCTCCACTTT	CASSLRWSEPLHF
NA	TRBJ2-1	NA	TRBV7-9	TGTGCCAGCAGCCCCCTCGATGAGCAGTTCTTC	CASSPLDEQFF
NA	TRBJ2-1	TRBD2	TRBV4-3	TGCGCCAGCAGCCCCGGGACTAGCGGGGGGGTGGAGAATGAGCAGTTCTTC	CASSPGTSGGVENEQFF
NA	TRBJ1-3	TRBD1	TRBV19	TGTGCCAGTATTAGAACCGGGACAGTAAACACCATATATTTT	CASIRTGTVNTIYF
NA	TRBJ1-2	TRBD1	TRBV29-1	TGCAGCGTCGCGGACAGGGGTGGAGGCTACACCTTC	CSVADRGGGYTF
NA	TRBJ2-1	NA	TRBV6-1	TGTGCCAGCAGTGAACGATCCAGGGGGGATGAGCAGTTCTTC	CASSERSRGDEQFF
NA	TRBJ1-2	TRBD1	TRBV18	TGTGCCAGCTCACCAAGGTCGGACAGGTCCGATGGCTACACCTTC	CASSPRSDRSDGYTF
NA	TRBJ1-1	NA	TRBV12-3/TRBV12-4	TGTGCCAGCACCCCGCGAACTGAAGCTTTCTTT	CASTPRTEAFF
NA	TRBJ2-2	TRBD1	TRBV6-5	TGTGCCAGCAGTTCGGGCCCGGGACAGTATACCGGGGAGCTGTTTTTT	CASSSGPGQYTGELFF
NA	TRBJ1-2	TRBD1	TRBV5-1	TGCGCCAGCAGCTTGGACGGGACAGGGTCCTATGGCTACACCTTC	CASSLDGTGSYGYTF
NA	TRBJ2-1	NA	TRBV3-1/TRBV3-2	TGTGCCAGCAGCGCGGCCCGGGTCGAGCAGTTCTTC	CASSAARVEQFF
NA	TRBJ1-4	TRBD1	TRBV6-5	TGTGCCAGCAGTTGGGACAGGGGAGAAAAACTGTTTTTT	CASSWDRGEKLFF
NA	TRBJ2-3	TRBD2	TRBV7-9	TGTGCCAGCAGCCCCCCACTAGCGGGCGCTAGCACAGATACGCAGTATTTT	CASSPPLAGASTDTQYF
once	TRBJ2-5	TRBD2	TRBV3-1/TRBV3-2	TGTGCCAGCAGCCAAGATCGGACTAGCGATTACCAAGAGACCCAGTACTTC	CASSQDRTSDYQETQYF
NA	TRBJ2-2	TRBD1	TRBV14	TGTGCCAGCAGCCCAGCATCGGACAGGGGAATTGCCGGGGAGCTGTTTTTT	CASSPASDRGIAGELFF
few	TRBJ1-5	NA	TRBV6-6	TGTGCCGCCTCAGGGCAGGATAGCAATCAGCCCCAGCATTTT	CAASGQDSNQPQHF
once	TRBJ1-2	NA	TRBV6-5	TGTGCCAGCAGTTACTCGTTAGGTAATGGGGCCGGTGGCTACACCTTC	CASSYSLGNGAGGYTF
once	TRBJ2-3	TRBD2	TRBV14	TGTGCCAGCAGCAAAGGTCTAGCGGCAGCAGATACGCAGTATTTT	CASSKGLAAADTQYF
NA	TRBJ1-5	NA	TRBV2	TGTGCCAGCAGTGTCGCAGAAGACTATAGCAATCAGCCCCAGCATTTT	CASSVAEDYSNQPQHF
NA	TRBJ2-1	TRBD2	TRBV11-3	TGTGCCAGCAGCTTAGGGGTAGCGGGGGGGCCCCAGATCTTC	CASSLGVAGGPQIF
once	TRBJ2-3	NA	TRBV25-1	TGTGCCAGCAGTAGAAGGACAGGGAGGGTCGCAGATACGCAGTATTTT	CASSRRTGRVADTQYF